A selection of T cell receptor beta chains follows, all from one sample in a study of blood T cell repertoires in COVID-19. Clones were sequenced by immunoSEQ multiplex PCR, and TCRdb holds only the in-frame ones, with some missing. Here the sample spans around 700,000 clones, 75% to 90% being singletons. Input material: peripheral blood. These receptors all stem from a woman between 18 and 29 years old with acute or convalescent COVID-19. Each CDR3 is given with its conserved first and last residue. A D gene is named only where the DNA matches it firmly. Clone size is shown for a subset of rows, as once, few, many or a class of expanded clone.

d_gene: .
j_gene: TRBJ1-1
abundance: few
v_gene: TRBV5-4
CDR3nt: TGTGCCAGCAGCTTCACGGCAGGGCCCTCTGAAGCTTTCTTT
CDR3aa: CASSFTAGPSEAFF

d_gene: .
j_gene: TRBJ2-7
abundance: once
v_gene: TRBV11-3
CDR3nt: TGTGCCAGCAGCTTAAGTCCGCGGCCAATCGACGAGCAGTACTTC
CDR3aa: CASSLSPRPIDEQYF

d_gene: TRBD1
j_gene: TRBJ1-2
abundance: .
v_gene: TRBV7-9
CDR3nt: TGTGCCAGCAGCCTCCTTACAGGGGTCAGGGACTATGGCTACACCTTC
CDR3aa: CASSLLTGVRDYGYTF

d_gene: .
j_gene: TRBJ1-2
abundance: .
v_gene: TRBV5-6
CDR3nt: TGTGCCAGCAGCTTGCGGGGAGGGACCAACTATGGCTACACCTTC
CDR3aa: CASSLRGGTNYGYTF

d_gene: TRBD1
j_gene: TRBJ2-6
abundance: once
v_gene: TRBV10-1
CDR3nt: TGCGCCAGCAGTGAGTCGGACAGGGGCTCTGGGGCCAACGTCCTGACTTTC
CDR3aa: CASSESDRGSGANVLTF

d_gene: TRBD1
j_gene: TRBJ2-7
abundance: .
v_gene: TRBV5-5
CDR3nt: TGTGCCAGCTTGGGACAGTTGGCCTACGAGCAGTACTTC
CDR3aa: CASLGQLAYEQYF

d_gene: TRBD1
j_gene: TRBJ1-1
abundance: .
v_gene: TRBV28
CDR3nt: TGTGCCAGCAGACGACAGGGGACGGGCACTGAAGCTTTCTTT
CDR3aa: CASRRQGTGTEAFF

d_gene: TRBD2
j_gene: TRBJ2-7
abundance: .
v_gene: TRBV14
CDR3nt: TGTGCCAGCAGCCTTAGCGGGGACCTCACCTACGAGCAGTACTTC
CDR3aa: CASSLSGDLTYEQYF

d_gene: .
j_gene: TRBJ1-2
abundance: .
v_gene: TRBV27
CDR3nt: TGTGCCAGCAGGGACAGAGTTATGTATGGCTACACCTTC
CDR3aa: CASRDRVMYGYTF

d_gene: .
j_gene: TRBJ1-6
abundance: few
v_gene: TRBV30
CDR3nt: TGTGCCGGGGCCTTCTCGAATTCACCCCTCCACTTT
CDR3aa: CAGAFSNSPLHF

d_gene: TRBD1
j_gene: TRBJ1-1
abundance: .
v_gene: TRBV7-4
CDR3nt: TGTGCCAGCAGCTTAACTCGCTACAGGGGTGGGTGGCGAGCTTTCTTT
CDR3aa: CASSLTRYRGGWRAFF

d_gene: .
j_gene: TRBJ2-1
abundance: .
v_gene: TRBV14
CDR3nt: TGTGCCAGCAGCCAAGCGGCGGGCAGGCGATATACAAGCTCCTACAATGAGCAGTTCTTC
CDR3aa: CASSQAAGRRYTSSYNEQFF

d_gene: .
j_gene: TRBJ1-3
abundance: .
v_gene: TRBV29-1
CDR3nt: TGCAGCGTGGCGCGGGGTGGCAACACCATATATTTT
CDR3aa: CSVARGGNTIYF

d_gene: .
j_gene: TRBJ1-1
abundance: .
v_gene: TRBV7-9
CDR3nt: TGTGCCAGCAGCTTCGGTTGGGGGCAGGGACCCTTGAACACTGAAGCTTTCTTT
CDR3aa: CASSFGWGQGPLNTEAFF

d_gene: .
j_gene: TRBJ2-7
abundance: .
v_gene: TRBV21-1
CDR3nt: TGTGCCAGCAGCAAAGTTCCGTCGGGACATACTTCCTACGAGCAGTACTTC
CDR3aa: CASSKVPSGHTSYEQYF

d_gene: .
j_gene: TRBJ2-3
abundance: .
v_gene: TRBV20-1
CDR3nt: TGCAGTGTTAATACGCAGTATTTT
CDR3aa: CSVNTQYF

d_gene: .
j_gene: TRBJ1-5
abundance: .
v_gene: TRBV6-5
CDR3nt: TGTGCCAGCAGTTACTCGGGGCAGGGAGGTCAGCCCCAGCATTTT
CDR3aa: CASSYSGQGGQPQHF

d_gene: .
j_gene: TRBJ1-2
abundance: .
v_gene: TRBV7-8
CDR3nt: TGTGCCAGCAGCCCCGCACAGAGATCAAATTATGGCTACACCTTC
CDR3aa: CASSPAQRSNYGYTF

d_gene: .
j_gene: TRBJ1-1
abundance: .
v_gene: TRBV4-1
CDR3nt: TGCGCCAGCAGCCAAGATCCGGGGAACACTGAAGCTTTCTTT
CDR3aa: CASSQDPGNTEAFF

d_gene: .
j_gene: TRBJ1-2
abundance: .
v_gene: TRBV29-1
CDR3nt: TGCAGCGTTGAGCTCCAGGTGAACTATGGCTACACCTTC
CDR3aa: CSVELQVNYGYTF

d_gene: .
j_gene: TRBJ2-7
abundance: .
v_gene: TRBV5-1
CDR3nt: TGCGCCAGCAGCTTAACAGGGTCCTACGAGCAGTACTTC
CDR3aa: CASSLTGSYEQYF

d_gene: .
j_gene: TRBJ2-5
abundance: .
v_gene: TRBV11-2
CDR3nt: TGTGCCAGCAGCTTCGGGGGGACAGGTCCCCAAGAGACCCAGTACTTC
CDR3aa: CASSFGGTGPQETQYF

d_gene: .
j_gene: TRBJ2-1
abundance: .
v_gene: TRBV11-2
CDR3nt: TGTGCCAGCAGCCCCCCTTCTGCGGGCCGCGACAATGAGCAGTTCTTC
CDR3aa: CASSPPSAGRDNEQFF

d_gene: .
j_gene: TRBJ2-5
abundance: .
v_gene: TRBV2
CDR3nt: TGTGCCAGCGCGGTCCTAACGGAGACCCAGTACTTC
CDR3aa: CASAVLTETQYF

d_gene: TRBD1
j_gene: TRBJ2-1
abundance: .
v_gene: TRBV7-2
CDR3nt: TGTGCCAGCAGCTTAGGGGACAGGGGGTTTGGAGAGCAGTTCTTC
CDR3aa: CASSLGDRGFGEQFF

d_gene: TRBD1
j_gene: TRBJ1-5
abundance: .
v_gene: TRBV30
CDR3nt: TGTGCCTGGAGTGAAGGGACAGGGAACAATCAGCCCCAGCATTTT
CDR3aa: CAWSEGTGNNQPQHF

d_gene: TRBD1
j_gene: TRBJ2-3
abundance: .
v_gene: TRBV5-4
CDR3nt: TGTGCCAGCAGCTTGCGCACAGGGGGCGTAGCAGATACGCAGTATTTT
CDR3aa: CASSLRTGGVADTQYF

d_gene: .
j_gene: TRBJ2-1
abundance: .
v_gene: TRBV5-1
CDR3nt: TGCGCCAGCAGCTCGACAGGCACCTACAATGAGCAGTTCTTC
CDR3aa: CASSSTGTYNEQFF

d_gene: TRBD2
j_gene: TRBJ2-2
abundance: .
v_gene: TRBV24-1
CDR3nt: TGTGCCACGGGACTAGCGGGGCGCGACACCGGGGAGCTGTTTTTT
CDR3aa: CATGLAGRDTGELFF

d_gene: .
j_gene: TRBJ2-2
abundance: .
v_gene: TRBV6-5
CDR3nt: TGTGCCTGCGGGACGTCGAACACCGGGGAGCTGTTTTTT
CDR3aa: CACGTSNTGELFF

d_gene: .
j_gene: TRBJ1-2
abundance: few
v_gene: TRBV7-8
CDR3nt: TGTGCCAGCAGCTCTCAGACACAAACGATGCTCGGCTACACCTTC
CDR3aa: CASSSQTQTMLGYTF

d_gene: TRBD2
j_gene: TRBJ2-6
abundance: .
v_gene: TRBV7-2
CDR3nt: TGTGCCAGCAGCTTAGGACTCGCGGGGGGGGCCGGGGCCAACGTCCTGACTTTC
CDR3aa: CASSLGLAGGAGANVLTF

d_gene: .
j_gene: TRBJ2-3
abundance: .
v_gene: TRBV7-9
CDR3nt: TGTGCCAGCAGCTTATCCAGGGGAAGCACAGATACGCAGTATTTT
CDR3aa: CASSLSRGSTDTQYF

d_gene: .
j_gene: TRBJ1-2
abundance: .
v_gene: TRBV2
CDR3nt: TGTGCCAGCAGTGAGGCCAGCTATGGCTACACCTTC
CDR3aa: CASSEASYGYTF

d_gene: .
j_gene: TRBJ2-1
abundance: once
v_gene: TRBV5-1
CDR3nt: TGCGCCAGCAGCTACGGGACTCCAGGTAGCAATGAGCAGTTCTTC
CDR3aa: CASSYGTPGSNEQFF

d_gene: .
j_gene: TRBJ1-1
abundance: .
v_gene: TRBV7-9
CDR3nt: TGTGCCAGCAGCGCCAGCGGGTGGGGGAACACTGAAGCTTTCTTT
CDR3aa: CASSASGWGNTEAFF

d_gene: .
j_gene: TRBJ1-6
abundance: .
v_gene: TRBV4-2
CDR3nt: TGTGCCAGCAGCCCCCCACCCCAGGGCCGGAAAAATTCACCCCTCCACTTT
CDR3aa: CASSPPPQGRKNSPLHF

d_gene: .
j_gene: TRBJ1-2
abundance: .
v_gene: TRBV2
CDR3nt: TGTGCCAGCAGTGACTTACAGGGAGTCTATGGCTACACCTTC
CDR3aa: CASSDLQGVYGYTF

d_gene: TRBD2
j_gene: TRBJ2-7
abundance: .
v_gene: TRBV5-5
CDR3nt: TGTGCCAGCAGCTTAGGACTAGCGGGGGCCCCGAGCTCCTACGAGCAGTACTTC
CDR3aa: CASSLGLAGAPSSYEQYF

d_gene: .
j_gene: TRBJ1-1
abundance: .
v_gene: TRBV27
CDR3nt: TGTGCCAGCAGTTTATTAGGGACTCCTCAGAACACTGAAGCTTTCTTT
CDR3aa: CASSLLGTPQNTEAFF

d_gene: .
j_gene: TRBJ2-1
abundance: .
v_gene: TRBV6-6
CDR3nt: TGTGCCAGCAGTTACTCCTCGAGTGAGCAGTTCTTC
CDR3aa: CASSYSSSEQFF

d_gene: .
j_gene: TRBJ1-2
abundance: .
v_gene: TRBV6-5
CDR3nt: TGTGCCAGCAGTTATTCAACACTAGCTAACTATGGCTACACCTTC
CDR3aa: CASSYSTLANYGYTF

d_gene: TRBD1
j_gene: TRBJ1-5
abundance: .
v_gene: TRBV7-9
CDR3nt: TGTGCCAGCAGCCATTCGACAGGGGGCAATCAGCCCCAGCATTTT
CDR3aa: CASSHSTGGNQPQHF

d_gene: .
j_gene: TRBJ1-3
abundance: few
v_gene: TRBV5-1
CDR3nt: TGCGCCAGCAGCCTAGCCCCTCAGTTCAACTCTGGAAACACCATATATTTT
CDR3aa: CASSLAPQFNSGNTIYF

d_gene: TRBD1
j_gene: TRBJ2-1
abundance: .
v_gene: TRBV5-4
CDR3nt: TGTGCCAGCAGCTTTCCAGGGGGCCCGGTGCAGTTCTTC
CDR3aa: CASSFPGGPVQFF

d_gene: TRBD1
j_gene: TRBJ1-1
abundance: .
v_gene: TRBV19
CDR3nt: TGTGCCAGTAGTTTCCAGGGGGGCACTGAAGCTTTCTTT
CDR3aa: CASSFQGGTEAFF

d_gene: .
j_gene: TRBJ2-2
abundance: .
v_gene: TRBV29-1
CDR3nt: TGCAGCGTTGCGGGCAGGGGTTCCGCCGGGGAGCTGTTTTTT
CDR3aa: CSVAGRGSAGELFF

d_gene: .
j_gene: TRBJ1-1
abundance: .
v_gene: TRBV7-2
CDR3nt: TGTGCCAGCAGCTTGCAGGCGAACACTGAAGCTTTCTTT
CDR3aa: CASSLQANTEAFF

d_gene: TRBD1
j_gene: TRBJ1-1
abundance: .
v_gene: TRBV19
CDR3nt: TGTGCCAGTAGTATAGAAGGGACAGGGGGCGCCGAAGCTTTCTTT
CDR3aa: CASSIEGTGGAEAFF

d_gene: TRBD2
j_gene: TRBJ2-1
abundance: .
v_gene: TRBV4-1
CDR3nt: TGCGCCAGCAGCCCGGTCGGGGGGGCCTCTGCGGAGTTCTTC
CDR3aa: CASSPVGGASAEFF

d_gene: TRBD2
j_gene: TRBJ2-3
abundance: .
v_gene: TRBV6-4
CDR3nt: TGTGCCAGCAGTGACTCGAAGTACAGCGGGGGCCCCACAGATACGCAGTATTTT
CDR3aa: CASSDSKYSGGPTDTQYF

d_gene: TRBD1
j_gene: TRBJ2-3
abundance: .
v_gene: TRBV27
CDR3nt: TGTGCCAGCAGTCAAAGGACAGGGCACACAGATACGCAGTATTTT
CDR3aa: CASSQRTGHTDTQYF

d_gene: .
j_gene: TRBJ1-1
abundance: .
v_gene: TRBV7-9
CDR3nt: TGTGCCAGCAGACAGACCGGGATGAACACTGAAGCTTTCTTT
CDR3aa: CASRQTGMNTEAFF

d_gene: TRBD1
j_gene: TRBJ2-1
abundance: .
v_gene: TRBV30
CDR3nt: TGTGCCTGTAACCGCGGACAGGGAGGCTACAATGAGCAGTTCTTC
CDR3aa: CACNRGQGGYNEQFF